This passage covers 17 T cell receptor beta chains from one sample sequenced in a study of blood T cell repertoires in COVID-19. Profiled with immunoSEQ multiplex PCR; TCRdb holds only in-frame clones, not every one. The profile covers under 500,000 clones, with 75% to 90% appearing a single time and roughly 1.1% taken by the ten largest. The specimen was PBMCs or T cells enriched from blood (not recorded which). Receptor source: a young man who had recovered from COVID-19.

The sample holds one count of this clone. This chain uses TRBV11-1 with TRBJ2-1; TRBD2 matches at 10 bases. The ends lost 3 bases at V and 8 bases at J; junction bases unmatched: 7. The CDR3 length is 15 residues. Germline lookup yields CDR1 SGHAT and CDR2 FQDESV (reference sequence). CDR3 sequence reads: CASSFSGRVFDEQFF. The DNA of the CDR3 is TGTGCCAGCAGCTTCAGCGGGAGGGTGTTCGATGAGCAGTTCTTC.

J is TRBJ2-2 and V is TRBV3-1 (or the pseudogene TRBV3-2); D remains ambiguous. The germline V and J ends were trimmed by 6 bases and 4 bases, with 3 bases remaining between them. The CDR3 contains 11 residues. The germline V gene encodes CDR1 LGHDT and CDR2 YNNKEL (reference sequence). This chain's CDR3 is CASRLTGELFF. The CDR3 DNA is TGTGCCAGCAGACTCACCGGGGAGCTGTTTTTT.

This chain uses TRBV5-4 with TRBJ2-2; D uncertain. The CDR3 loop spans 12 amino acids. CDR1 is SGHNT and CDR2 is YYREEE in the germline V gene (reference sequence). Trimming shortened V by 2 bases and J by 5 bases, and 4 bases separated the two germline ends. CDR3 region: CASSFRTGELFF. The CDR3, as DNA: TGTGCCAGCAGCTTCCGGACCGGGGAGCTGTTTTTT.

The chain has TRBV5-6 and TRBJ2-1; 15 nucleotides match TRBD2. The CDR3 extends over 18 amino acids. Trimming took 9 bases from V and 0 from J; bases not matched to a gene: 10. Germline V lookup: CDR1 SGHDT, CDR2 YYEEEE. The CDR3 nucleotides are TGTGCCACCGGGGGGACTAGCGGGAGGCCAAGCTCCTACAATGAGCAGTTCTTC. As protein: CATGGTSGRPSSYNEQFF. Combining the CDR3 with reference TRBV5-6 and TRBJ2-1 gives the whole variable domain DAGVTQSPTHLIKTRGQQVTLRCSPKSGHDTVSWYQQALGQGPQFIFQYYEEEERQRGNFPDRFSGHQFPNYSSELNVNALLLGDSALYLCATGGTSGRPSSYNEQFFGPGTRLTVL.

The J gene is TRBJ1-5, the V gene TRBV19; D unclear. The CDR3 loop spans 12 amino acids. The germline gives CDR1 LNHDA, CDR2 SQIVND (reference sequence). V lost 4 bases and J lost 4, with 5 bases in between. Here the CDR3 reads CASSTNNQPQHF. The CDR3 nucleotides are TGTGCCAGTAGTACCAATAATCAGCCCCAGCATTTT.

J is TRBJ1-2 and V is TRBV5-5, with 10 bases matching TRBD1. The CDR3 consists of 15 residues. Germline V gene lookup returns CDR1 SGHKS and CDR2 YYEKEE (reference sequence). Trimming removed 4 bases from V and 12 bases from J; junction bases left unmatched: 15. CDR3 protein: CASSLSTGGAPRDTF. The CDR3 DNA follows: TGTGCCAGCAGCCTATCGACAGGGGGCGCGCCAAGAGACACCTTC.

This chain's CDR3 is CASSSNGQGYGYTF. CDR3 nucleotide sequence: TGTGCCAGCAGTTCAAACGGACAGGGCTATGGCTACACCTTC. The chain combines TRBV28 with TRBJ1-2; 8 bases are shared with TRBD1. CDR1 is MDHEN and CDR2 is SYDVKM in the germline V gene. CDR3 length: 14 residues. V was pared by 4 bases and J by 4 bases, with 5 bases of the junction left unmatched.

In DNA, the CDR3 is TGTGCAGCGGGGGGGACCTACGGCTACACCTTC. Its protein is CAAGGTYGYTF. V usage is TRBV28 and J usage is TRBJ1-2; D might be TRBD1 (5 bases). The CDR3 consists of 11 residues. Per the germline V gene, CDR1 is MDHEN and CDR2 is SYDVKM.

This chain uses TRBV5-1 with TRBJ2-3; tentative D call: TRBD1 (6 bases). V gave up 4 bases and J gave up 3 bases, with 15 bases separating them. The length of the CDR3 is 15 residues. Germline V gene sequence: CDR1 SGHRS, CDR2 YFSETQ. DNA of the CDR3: TGCGCCAGCAGCCCAGGGGACCTAGTAACAGATACGCAGTATTTT. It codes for CASSPGDLVTDTQYF.

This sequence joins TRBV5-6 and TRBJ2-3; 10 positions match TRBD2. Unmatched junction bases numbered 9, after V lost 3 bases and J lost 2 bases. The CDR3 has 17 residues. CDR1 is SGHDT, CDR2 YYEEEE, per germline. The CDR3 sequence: CASSSMASGSFTDTQYF. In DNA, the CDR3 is TGTGCCAGCAGCTCAATGGCTAGCGGGAGTTTCACAGATACGCAGTATTTT.

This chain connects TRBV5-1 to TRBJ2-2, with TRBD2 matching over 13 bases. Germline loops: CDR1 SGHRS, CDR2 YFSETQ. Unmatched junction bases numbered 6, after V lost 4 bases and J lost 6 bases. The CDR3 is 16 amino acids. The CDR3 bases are TGCGCCAGCAGCGGTACTAGCGGGAGGGCCCCCGGGGAGCTGTTTTTT. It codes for CASSGTSGRAPGELFF. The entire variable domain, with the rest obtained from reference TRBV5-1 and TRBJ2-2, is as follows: KAGVTQTPRYLIKTRGQQVTLSCSPISGHRSVSWYQQTPGQGLQFLFEYFSETQRNKGNFPGRFSGRQFSNSRSEMNVSTLELGDSALYLCASSGTSGRAPGELFFGEGSRLTVL.

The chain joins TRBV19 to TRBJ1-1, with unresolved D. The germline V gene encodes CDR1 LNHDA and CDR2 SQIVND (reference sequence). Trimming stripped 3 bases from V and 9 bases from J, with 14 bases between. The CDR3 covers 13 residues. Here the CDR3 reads CASSITARDKAFF. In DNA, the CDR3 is TGTGCCAGTAGTATTACGGCCCGAGACAAAGCTTTCTTT. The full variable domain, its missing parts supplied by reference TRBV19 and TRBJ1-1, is DGGITQSPKYLFRKEGQNVTLSCEQNLNHDAMYWYRQDPGQGLRLIYYSQIVNDFQKGDIAEGYSVSREKKESFPLTVTSAQKNPTAFYLCASSITARDKAFFGQGTRLTVV.

The CDR3 region is CASSQGGQGTYNEQFF. The CDR3 region has the DNA TGCGCCAGCAGCCAAGGTGGGCAGGGGACCTACAATGAGCAGTTCTTC. This chain links TRBV4-1 with TRBJ2-1, with D possibly matching TRBD1 (6 bases). The V gene lost 1 base and the J gene lost 2 bases, with 12 bases spanning the gap. In germline, CDR1 is MGHRA, CDR2 YSYEKL. The CDR3 extends over 16 amino acids.

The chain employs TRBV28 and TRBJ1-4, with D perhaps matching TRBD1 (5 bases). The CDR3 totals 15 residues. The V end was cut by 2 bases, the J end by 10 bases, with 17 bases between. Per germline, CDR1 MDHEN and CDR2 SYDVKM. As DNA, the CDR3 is TGTGCCAGCAGTTTAAAGAACCGCCTGCAGGGAAAACTGTTTTTT. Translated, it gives CASSLKNRLQGKLFF.

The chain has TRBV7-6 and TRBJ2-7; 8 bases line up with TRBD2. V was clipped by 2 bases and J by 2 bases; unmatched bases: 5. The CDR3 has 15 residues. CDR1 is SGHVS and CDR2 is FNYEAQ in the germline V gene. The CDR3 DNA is TGTGCCAGCAGCTTAAGGTCGGGAGGGCCCTACGAGCAGTACTTC. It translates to CASSLRSGGPYEQYF.

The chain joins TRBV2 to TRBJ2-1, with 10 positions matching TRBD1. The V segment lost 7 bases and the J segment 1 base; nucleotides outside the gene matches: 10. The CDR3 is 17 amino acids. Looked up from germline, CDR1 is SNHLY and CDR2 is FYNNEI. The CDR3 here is CASTPGTGVRSYNEQFF. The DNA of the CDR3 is TGTGCCAGCACACCCGGGACAGGGGTTCGGTCCTACAATGAGCAGTTCTTC.

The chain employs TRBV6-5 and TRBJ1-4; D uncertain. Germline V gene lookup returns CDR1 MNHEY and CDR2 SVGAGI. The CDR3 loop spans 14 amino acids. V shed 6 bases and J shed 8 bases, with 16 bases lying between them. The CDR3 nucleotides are TGTGCCAGCAGAGGAGCGGCTGGATACGAAAAACTGTTTTTT. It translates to CASRGAAGYEKLFF.